This is a list of T cell receptor beta chains from one sample in a study of CXCR3-negative and CXCR3-positive naive CD8 T cells. TCRdb re-called the 5' RACE reads; one entry per CDR3 protein, DNA not given. Seen in this sample are 130,000 to 150,000 distinct CDR3 sequences; the ten most common clones hold 0.25% to 0.35%. Sample: naive CXCR3+ CD8+ T cells from blood. These receptors all come from a human donor in good health. Some clones in this sample may be carry-over from other donors' samples. CDR3s include the opening cysteine and the closing phenylalanine or tryptophan.

j_call	v_call	cdr3_aa
TRBJ1-4	TRBV7-9	CASSTTGTANYEKLFF
TRBJ2-7	TRBV5-1	CASRFETDYEQYF
TRBJ2-5	TRBV7-9	CASSFSRGTQETQYF
TRBJ2-3	TRBV28	CASSSPRGPSTDTQYF
TRBJ2-5	TRBV6-5	CASSYGETQYF
TRBJ2-7	TRBV19	CASSIVSQNDEQYF
TRBJ1-3	TRBV12-3/TRBV12-4	CASSLGQTSGNTIYF
TRBJ2-5	TRBV11-3	CASSVVSEETQYF
TRBJ1-2	TRBV9	CASSVGTDGNYGYTF
TRBJ1-4	TRBV15	CATSSRPIPSNEKLFF
TRBJ2-1	TRBV29-1	CSVVQGAHNEQFF
TRBJ2-3	TRBV29-1	CSAPSGGPDTQYF
TRBJ1-1	TRBV7-9	CASSAGRGTEAFF
TRBJ2-7	TRBV7-3	CASSLGLADSYEQYF
TRBJ2-7	TRBV4-2	CASSQEGLAGGEQYF
TRBJ2-7	TRBV20-1	CSARDDRGGYEQYF
TRBJ1-2	TRBV19	CASSIRDTGQGYTF
TRBJ2-5	TRBV7-9	CASSSQNREETQYF
TRBJ2-7	TRBV5-5	CASSSTGTGFDEQYF
TRBJ1-1	TRBV7-9	CASSLSAPNTEAFF
TRBJ2-7	TRBV2	CASSEGSRGRDEQYF
TRBJ2-7	TRBV7-9	CASSLVEMGGETYEQYF
TRBJ2-3	TRBV5-1	CASSLTSGGHDTQYF
TRBJ1-6	TRBV15	CATSDSITGTGDSPLHF
TRBJ2-1	TRBV11-3	CASSLATFELSSSYNEQFF
TRBJ1-1	TRBV19	CASSTTSTAEAFF
TRBJ2-7	TRBV7-6	CASSSGQDQQYF
TRBJ1-2	TRBV6-5	CASSLGTGGYGYTF
TRBJ1-3	TRBV7-2	CASSLFLGPEGYGNTIYF
TRBJ2-7	TRBV7-3	CASSLFGTGAEQYF
TRBJ1-1	TRBV29-1	CSAAGDHLNTEAFF
TRBJ2-1	TRBV12-3/TRBV12-4	CASSFGTGGVNEQFF
TRBJ2-7	TRBV12-3/TRBV12-4	CASSRTTGGEEQYF
TRBJ2-7	TRBV29-1	CSAGDSYEQYF
TRBJ1-2	TRBV5-1	CASSWEGGSGYTF
TRBJ2-1	TRBV18	CASSPPSTGGGPEQFF
TRBJ2-7	TRBV20-1	CSAGDTRLDVQYF
TRBJ2-5	TRBV13	CASSRDNQETQYF
TRBJ2-1	TRBV14	CASSQLPLIQGDEDEQFF
TRBJ2-3	TRBV28	CASSSTFGPSWFGTDTQYF